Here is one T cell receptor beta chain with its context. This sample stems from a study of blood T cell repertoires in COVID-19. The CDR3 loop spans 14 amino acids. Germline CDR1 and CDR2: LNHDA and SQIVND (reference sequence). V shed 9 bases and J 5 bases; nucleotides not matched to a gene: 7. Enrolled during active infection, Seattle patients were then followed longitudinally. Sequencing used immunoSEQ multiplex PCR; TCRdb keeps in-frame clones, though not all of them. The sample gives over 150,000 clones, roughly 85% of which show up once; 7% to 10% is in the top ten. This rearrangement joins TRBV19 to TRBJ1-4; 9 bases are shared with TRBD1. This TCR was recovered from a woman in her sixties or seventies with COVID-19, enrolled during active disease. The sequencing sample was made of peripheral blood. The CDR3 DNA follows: TGTGCCAGCGCCTGGGACAGGGCGAATGAAAAACTGTTTTTT. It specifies CASAWDRANEKLFF.